By share, the clone carrying this TCR beta chain counts as medium-sized. This sample was taken from a study of control samples from healthy donors and cancer patients. Sequencing used immunoSEQ multiplex PCR; TCRdb keeps in-frame clones, though not all of them. This sample yields over 100,000 clones, of which around 90% are seen a single time; less than 2.5% belongs to the top ten. The CDR3 contains 15 residues. V lost 2 bases and J lost 12, with 17 bases in between. Germline V gives CDR1 MNHNS, CDR2 SASEGT. The sequence was obtained from a young woman in good health. The chain couples TRBV6-1 to TRBJ1-6; perhaps TRBD1 as D (5 bases). What was sequenced was blood. The CDR3 region has the DNA TGTGCCAGCAGTGAATTGTTGGGGGAGGAAAAACCCCTCCACTTT. Translating gives CASSELLGEEKPLHF.